What follows are 14 T cell receptor beta chains derived from one specimen sequenced in a study of control samples from healthy donors and cancer patients. Clones were read by immunoSEQ multiplex PCR, and TCRdb kept only the in-frame ones, dropping some. This sample has about 120,000 clones, with 80% to 95% found just once. The sample comprised blood. All receptors derive from a man between 18 and 29 years old in good health.

The chain recombines TRBV10-3 with TRBJ1-6; possibly TRBD1 for D (5 bases). Germline lookup yields CDR1 ENHRY and CDR2 SYGVKD. The CDR3 has 15 residues. V shed 0 bases and J shed 9 bases, with 12 bases lying between them. This CDR3 is CAISESAGLRSPLHF. In DNA form, the CDR3 reads TGTGCCATCAGTGAGTCTGCGGGACTTCGTTCACCCCTCCACTTT.

The chain recombines TRBV6-5 with TRBJ1-2; D ambiguous. Germline V lookup: CDR1 MNHEY, CDR2 SVGAGI. V lost 8 bases and J 5 bases, leaving 21 bases between the germline ends. This CDR3 contains 15 residues. CDR3 DNA: TGTGCCAGCTCCCTTCTTTCAGGCTTACTTTATGGCTACACCTTC. Protein sequence: CASSLLSGLLYGYTF.

The rearrangement uses TRBV11-2 and TRBJ2-2; 7 bases are a match to TRBD1. The V gene end was trimmed by 5 bases and the J gene end by 12 bases; junction bases not matched to a gene: 3. CDR1 is SGHAT, CDR2 FQNNGV, per germline. This CDR3 comprises 11 residues. The CDR3 sequence is CASSRQGKLFF. Written as DNA, the CDR3 is TGTGCCAGCAGCCGACAGGGAAAGCTGTTTTTT.

This chain connects TRBV6-6 to TRBJ2-2, with D possibly being TRBD2 (6 bases). The length of the CDR3 is 15 residues. The V gene's germline CDR1 is MNHNY and CDR2 SVGAGI (reference sequence). The ends were cut back, 5 bases at V and 5 bases at J, with 15 bases in the middle. CDR3 coding DNA: TGTGCCAGCAGTCAGGACTACCCGGGGACCGGGGAGCTGTTTTTT. Translation: CASSQDYPGTGELFF.

This clone was found a few times. This chain joins TRBV14 and TRBJ1-4; possible D gene TRBD1, 5 bases. Germline V CDR1 and CDR2: SGHDN, FVKESK. Trimming pared 4 bases from V and 6 bases from J, leaving 15 bases between. CDR3 length: 15 residues. The DNA of the CDR3 is TGTGCCAGCAGCCCCCGGCGAGGGGTGGATGAAAAACTGTTTTTT. The encoded protein is CASSPRRGVDEKLFF.

The V gene is TRBV10-3, the J gene TRBJ2-5; 8 bases fit TRBD2. Germline-derived CDR1 and CDR2 are ENHRY and SYGVKD. After removal of 6 bases from V and 7 bases from J, the junction contained 4 bases not matched to a gene. The CDR3 spans 12 residues. Written as DNA, the CDR3 is TGTGCCATCAGCGGGGGGGAGGGGACCCAGTACTTC. Translated, it gives CAISGGEGTQYF.

The rearrangement links TRBV4-1 to TRBJ1-4; 9 nucleotides line up with TRBD1. V shed 4 bases, J shed 4 bases, and the junction held 4 bases outside the gene matches. Germline loops: CDR1 MGHRA, CDR2 YSYEKL. The CDR3 covers 15 residues. In nucleotides, the CDR3 is TGCGCCAGCAGCCTCCGGGACAGGGTTAATGAAAAACTGTTTTTT. Translation gives CASSLRDRVNEKLFF.

This clone was detected only a few times. The chain has TRBV19 and TRBJ1-2, with 7 bases matching TRBD1. J gave up 8 bases and V 3 bases, and 15 bases lay outside the gene matches. CDR1 is LNHDA, CDR2 SQIVND, per germline (reference sequence). The CDR3 length is 16 residues. CDR3 sequence: CASSIGALQGRVGYTF. As DNA, the CDR3 is TGTGCCAGTAGTATTGGGGCACTACAGGGGCGGGTAGGCTACACCTTC.

V is TRBV4-2 and J is TRBJ2-7; 9 positions match TRBD2. The CDR3 is made up of 16 amino acids. Germline trimming cut 0 bases from V and 5 bases from J; bases unmatched to any gene: 8. The germline gives CDR1 LGHNA, CDR2 YNFKEQ. The CDR3 bases are TGTGCCAGCAGCCAAGACTTCGAGGGACTAGCAAACGAGCAGTACTTC. The encoded protein is CASSQDFEGLANEQYF.

V usage is TRBV27 and J usage is TRBJ1-1; D may be TRBD1 (6 bases). There are 15 residues in the CDR3. CDR1 and CDR2 (germline): MNHEY, SMNVEV (reference sequence). With 2 bases removed from V and 4 bases from J, the gap between germline ends came to 14 bases. CDR3 amino acids: CASSLRGAGGTEAFF. The CDR3 DNA is TGTGCCAGCAGTTTAAGGGGGGCTGGGGGCACTGAAGCTTTCTTT.

The chain uses TRBV5-1 and TRBJ1-6; D remains unclear. The germline V gene encodes CDR1 SGHRS and CDR2 YFSETQ. Trimming cost V 2 bases and J 0 bases, with 6 bases left between them. This CDR3 has 15 residues. The CDR3, as DNA: TGCGCCAGCAGCTTAGGGAGCTCCTATAATTCACCCCTCCACTTT. Protein sequence: CASSLGSSYNSPLHF.

This sequence joins TRBV7-3 and TRBJ2-5, with 7 bases matching TRBD2. The CDR3 has 15 amino acids. The V gene end was trimmed by 5 bases and the J gene end by 5 bases; junction bases not matched to a gene: 11. Per germline, CDR1 SGHTA and CDR2 FQGTGA. The CDR3 DNA reads as TGTGCCAGCAGCCCCTCCCCGGGGAGGGTGGAGACCCAGTACTTC. This gives the protein CASSPSPGRVETQYF.

This chain connects TRBV2 to TRBJ1-5, with D possibly TRBD1 on 5 matching bases. Germline-derived CDR1 and CDR2 are SNHLY and FYNNEI. V shed 4 bases and J shed 6 bases, with 13 bases lying between them. The CDR3 runs to 14 residues. CDR3 residues: CASSGGNLFQPQHF. Written as DNA, the CDR3 is TGTGCCAGCAGTGGGGGCAATTTGTTTCAGCCCCAGCATTTT.

The chain links TRBV18 to TRBJ1-6; D ambiguous. Trimming stripped 3 bases from V and 7 bases from J, with 7 bases between. Per germline, CDR1 KGHSH and CDR2 LQKENI. The length of the CDR3 is 13 residues. CDR3 coding DNA: TGTGCCAGCTCACCCCACCCAAATTCACCCCTCCACTTT. It specifies CASSPHPNSPLHF.